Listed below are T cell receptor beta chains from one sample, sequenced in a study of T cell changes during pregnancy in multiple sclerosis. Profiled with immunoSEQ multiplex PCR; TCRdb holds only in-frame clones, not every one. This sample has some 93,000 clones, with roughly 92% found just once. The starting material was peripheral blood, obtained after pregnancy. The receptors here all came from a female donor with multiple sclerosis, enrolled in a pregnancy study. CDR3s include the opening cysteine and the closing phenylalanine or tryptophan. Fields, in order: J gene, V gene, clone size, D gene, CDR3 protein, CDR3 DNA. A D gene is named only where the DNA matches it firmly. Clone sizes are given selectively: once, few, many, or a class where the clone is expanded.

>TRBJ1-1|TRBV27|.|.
CASSQTGNTEAFF
TGTGCCAGCAGTCAAACGGGGAACACTGAAGCTTTCTTT
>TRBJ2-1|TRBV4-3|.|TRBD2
CASSHSGGGNEQFF
TGCGCCAGCAGCCACAGCGGGGGGGGGAATGAGCAGTTCTTC
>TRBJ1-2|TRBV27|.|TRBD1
CASSLLTGQGSGYTF
TGTGCCAGCAGTTTATTAACGGGACAGGGGTCCGGCTACACCTTC
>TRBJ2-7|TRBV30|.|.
CAWGLTRTSDTNYEQYF
TGTGCCTGGGGACTTACCCGGACCTCTGACACAAACTACGAGCAGTACTTC
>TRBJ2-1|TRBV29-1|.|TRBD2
CSVASGGDYNEQFF
TGCAGCGTCGCCAGCGGGGGGGACTACAATGAGCAGTTCTTC
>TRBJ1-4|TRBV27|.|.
CASSSQRGTEFGEKLFF
TGTGCCAGCAGTTCCCAGCGCGGGACGGAGTTTGGTGAAAAACTGTTTTTT
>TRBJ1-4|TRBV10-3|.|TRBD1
CAISDPPTGGGEKLFF
TGTGCCATCAGTGACCCACCGACAGGGGGTGGTGAAAAACTGTTTTTT
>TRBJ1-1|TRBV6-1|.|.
CASSSGDPSGEAFF
TGTGCCAGCAGTTCAGGGGACCCCTCCGGTGAAGCTTTCTTT
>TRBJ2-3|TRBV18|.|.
CASSPPATSWLSTDTQYF
TGTGCCAGCTCACCACCGGCTACTAGCTGGTTGAGCACAGATACGCAGTATTTT
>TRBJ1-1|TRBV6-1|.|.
CATGGIMNTEAFF
TGTGCCACCGGGGGGATCATGAACACTGAAGCTTTCTTT
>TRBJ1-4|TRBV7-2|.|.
CASSSQGLPNEKLFF
TGTGCCAGCAGCTCCCAGGGGTTACCTAATGAAAAACTGTTTTTT
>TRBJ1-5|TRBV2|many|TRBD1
CASKVGGQGNQPQHF
TGTGCCAGCAAAGTAGGGGGACAGGGCAATCAGCCCCAGCATTTT
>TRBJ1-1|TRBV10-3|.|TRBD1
CAISAKGAIWNTEAFF
TGTGCCATCAGTGCGAAGGGGGCCATTTGGAACACTGAAGCTTTCTTT
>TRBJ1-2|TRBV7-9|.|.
CASSLNPNGYTF
TGTGCCAGCAGCTTAAATCCTAATGGCTACACCTTC
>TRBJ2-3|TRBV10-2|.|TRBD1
CASALSGAGGTDTQYF
TGCGCCAGCGCTCTTTCTGGGGCAGGGGGAACGGATACGCAGTATTTT
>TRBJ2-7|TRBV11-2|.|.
CASSFYMDRRSYEQYF
TGTGCCAGCAGCTTTTACATGGACAGAAGATCCTACGAGCAGTACTTC
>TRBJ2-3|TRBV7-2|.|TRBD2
CASSLRGTILPDTQYF
TGTGCCAGCAGCCTCAGAGGGACTATCCTCCCAGATACGCAGTATTTT
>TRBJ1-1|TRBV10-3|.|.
CAISDSLENTEAFF
TGTGCCATCAGTGATTCACTAGAGAACACTGAAGCTTTCTTT
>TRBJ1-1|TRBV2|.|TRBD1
CASRPQGAGAFF
TGTGCCAGCAGACCACAGGGGGCAGGAGCTTTCTTT
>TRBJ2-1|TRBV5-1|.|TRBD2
CASSFGTKRGGEQFF
TGCGCCAGCAGCTTCGGGACCAAGCGGGGGGGTGAGCAGTTCTTC
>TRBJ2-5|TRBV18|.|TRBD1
CASSPAGTGGQETQYF
TGTGCCAGCTCACCCGCCGGGACAGGGGGACAAGAGACCCAGTACTTC
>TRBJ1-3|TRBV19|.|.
CASSTQGRKGNTIYF
TGTGCCAGTAGTACCCAGGGAAGGAAAGGAAACACCATATATTTT
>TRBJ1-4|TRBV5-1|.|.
CASSSHGVQLATNEKLFF
TGCGCCAGCAGCTCACACGGGGTACAGCTTGCAACTAATGAAAAACTGTTTTTT
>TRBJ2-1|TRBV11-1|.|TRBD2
CASSSNPLAGGNNEQFF
TGTGCCAGCAGCTCCAACCCGCTAGCGGGGGGGAACAATGAGCAGTTCTTC
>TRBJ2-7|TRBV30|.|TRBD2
CACPGTTSGEQYF
TGTGCCTGCCCCGGGACTACCTCGGGGGAGCAGTACTTC
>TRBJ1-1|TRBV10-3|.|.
CAISEPGQNTEAFF
TGTGCCATCAGCGAGCCTGGACAGAACACTGAAGCTTTCTTT
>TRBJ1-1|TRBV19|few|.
CASGRFVTEAFF
TGTGCCAGCGGGAGGTTTGTGACTGAAGCTTTCTTT
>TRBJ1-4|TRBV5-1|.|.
CASSLIPGATNEKLFF
TGCGCCAGCAGCTTGATTCCGGGAGCAACTAATGAAAAACTGTTTTTT
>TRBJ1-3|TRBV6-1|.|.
CASSARVASGNTIYF
TGTGCCAGCAGCGCCCGGGTGGCCTCTGGAAACACCATATATTTT
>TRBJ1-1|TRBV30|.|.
CAAKRANTEAFF
TGTGCCGCGAAGAGGGCGAACACTGAAGCTTTCTTT
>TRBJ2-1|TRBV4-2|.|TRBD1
CASSQVKTGQGPNEQFF
TGTGCCAGCAGCCAAGTCAAGACGGGACAGGGGCCAAATGAGCAGTTCTTC
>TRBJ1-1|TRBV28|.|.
CASSSPTGDTEAFF
TGTGCCAGCAGTTCTCCGACAGGAGACACTGAAGCTTTCTTT
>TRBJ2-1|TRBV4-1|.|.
CASSDTTSPAGTRAYNEQFF
TGCGCCAGCAGCGATACGACAAGCCCGGCCGGGACACGGGCCTACAATGAGCAGTTCTTC
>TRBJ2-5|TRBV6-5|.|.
CASSYSGVWERETQYF
TGTGCCAGCAGTTACTCTGGGGTTTGGGAGAGGGAGACCCAGTACTTC
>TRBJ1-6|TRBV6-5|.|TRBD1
CASTRQGANSPLHF
TGTGCCAGCACCAGACAGGGGGCGAATTCACCCCTCCACTTT
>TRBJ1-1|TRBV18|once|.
CASSLPGQGRNTEAFF
TGTGCCAGCTCACTCCCCGGGCAGGGGAGGAACACTGAAGCTTTCTTT
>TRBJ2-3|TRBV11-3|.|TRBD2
CASSTPRGGQDTQYF
TGTGCCAGCAGCACCCCTCGGGGGGGTCAAGATACGCAGTATTTT
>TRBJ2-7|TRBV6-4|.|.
CASSEDTGDSYEQYF
TGTGCCAGCAGCGAGGACACGGGGGACTCCTACGAGCAGTACTTC
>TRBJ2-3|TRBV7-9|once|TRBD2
CASTGLAGDTQYF
TGTGCCAGCACGGGACTAGCGGGAGATACGCAGTATTTT
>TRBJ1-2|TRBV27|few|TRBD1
CASARDRDYGYTF
TGTGCCAGCGCTAGAGACAGGGACTATGGCTACACCTTC
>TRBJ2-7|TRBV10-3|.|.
CAISGGDFSSYEQYF
TGTGCCATCAGTGGGGGCGACTTTAGCTCCTACGAGCAGTACTTC
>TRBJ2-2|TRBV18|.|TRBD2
CASSPPTGLAGFGELFF
TGTGCCAGCTCACCACCGACGGGACTAGCGGGTTTTGGGGAGCTGTTTTTT
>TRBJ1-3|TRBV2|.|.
CASTMDSAGTIYF
TGTGCCAGCACAATGGACAGTGCCGGCACCATATATTTT
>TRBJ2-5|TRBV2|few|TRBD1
CASSQGQGSGETQYF
TGTGCCAGCAGCCAGGGACAGGGCTCTGGAGAGACCCAGTACTTC
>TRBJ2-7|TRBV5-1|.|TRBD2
CASSSLAGALYEQYF
TGCGCCAGCAGCTCCCTAGCGGGAGCCCTCTACGAGCAGTACTTC
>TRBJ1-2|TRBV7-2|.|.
CASSLAGYLYGYTF
TGTGCCAGCAGCTTGGCAGGTTACCTCTATGGCTACACCTTC
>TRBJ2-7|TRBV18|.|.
CASSPQTEIYEQYF
TGTGCCAGCTCACCACAAACAGAGATCTACGAGCAGTACTTC
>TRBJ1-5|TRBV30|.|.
CAWSAGLTSYSNQPQHF
TGTGCCTGGAGTGCGGGACTGACCTCCTATAGCAATCAGCCCCAGCATTTT
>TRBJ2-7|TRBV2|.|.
CARGHSGSYEQYF
TGTGCCAGGGGACACTCGGGGTCCTACGAGCAGTACTTC
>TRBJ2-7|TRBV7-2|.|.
CASSPGGPSFYEQYF
TGTGCCAGCAGTCCCGGAGGTCCCTCCTTTTACGAGCAGTACTTC
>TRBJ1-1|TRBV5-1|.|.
CASSSQGVTEAFF
TGCGCCAGCAGCTCACAGGGTGTTACTGAAGCTTTCTTT
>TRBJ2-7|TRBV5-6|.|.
CASSLVQGTYEQYF
TGTGCCAGCAGCTTGGTTCAGGGGACCTACGAGCAGTACTTC
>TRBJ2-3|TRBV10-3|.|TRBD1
CAIRQGADTQYF
TGTGCCATCCGACAGGGGGCTGATACGCAGTATTTT
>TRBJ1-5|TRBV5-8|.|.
CASNHIRQGERQPQHF
TGTGCCAGCAATCATATTCGGCAGGGTGAACGTCAGCCCCAGCATTTT